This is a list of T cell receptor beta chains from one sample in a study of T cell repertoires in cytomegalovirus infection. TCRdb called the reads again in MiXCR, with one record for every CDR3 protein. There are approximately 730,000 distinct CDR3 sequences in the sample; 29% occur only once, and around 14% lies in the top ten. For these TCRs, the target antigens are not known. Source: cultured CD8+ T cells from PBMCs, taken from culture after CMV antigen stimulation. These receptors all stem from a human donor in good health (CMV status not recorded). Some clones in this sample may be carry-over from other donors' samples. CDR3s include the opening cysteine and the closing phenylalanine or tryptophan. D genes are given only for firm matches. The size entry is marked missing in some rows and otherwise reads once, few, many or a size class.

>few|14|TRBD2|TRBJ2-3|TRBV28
TGTGCCAGCAGTTTAGCGGGGGGGCCGCATACGCAGTATTTT
CASSLAGGPHTQYF
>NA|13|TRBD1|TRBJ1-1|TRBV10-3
TGTGCCATCAGTGCGGACAGGGTCACTGAAGCTTTCTTT
CAISADRVTEAFF
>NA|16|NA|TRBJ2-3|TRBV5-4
TGTGCCAGCAGGATATTAACAGCGGGTTCCACAGATACGCAGTATTTT
CASRILTAGSTDTQYF
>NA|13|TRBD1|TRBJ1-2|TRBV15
TGTGCCACCCCTCGGACAGGGGACGGAGGCTACACCTTC
CATPRTGDGGYTF
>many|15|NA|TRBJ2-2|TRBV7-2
TGTGCCAGCAGCTTAGTGGTCCTAGGTGCCGGGGAGCTGTTTTTT
CASSLVVLGAGELFF
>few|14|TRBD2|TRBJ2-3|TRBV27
TGTGCCAGCAGTTTCGGACTAGCAGCAGATACGCAGTATTTT
CASSFGLAADTQYF
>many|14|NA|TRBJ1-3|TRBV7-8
TGTGCCAGCAGCTTATCGGGGGTCCGCCACACCATATATTTT
CASSLSGVRHTIYF
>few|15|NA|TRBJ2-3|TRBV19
TGTGCCAGTAGTATCGAAGGGGATGGCACAGATACGCAGTATTTT
CASSIEGDGTDTQYF
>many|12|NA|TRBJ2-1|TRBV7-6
TGTGCCAGCAGCTTAGGGGGGTACGAGCAGTTCTTC
CASSLGGYEQFF
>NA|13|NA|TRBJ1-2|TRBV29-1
TGCAGCGCCTCAGGGGACAAGAACTATGGCTACACCTTC
CSASGDKNYGYTF
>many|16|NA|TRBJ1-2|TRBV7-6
TGTGCCAGCAGCTTAGGCCGGGACATAGCTAACTATGGCTACACCTTC
CASSLGRDIANYGYTF
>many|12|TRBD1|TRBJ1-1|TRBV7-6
TGTGCCAGCAGCTTAGACAGGGGGAGAGCTTTCTTT
CASSLDRGRAFF
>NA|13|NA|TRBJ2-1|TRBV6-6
TGTGCCAGCAGTCCAGTCCTCTACAATGAGCAGTTCTTC
CASSPVLYNEQFF
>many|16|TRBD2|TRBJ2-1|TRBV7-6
TGTGCCAGCAGCTACGCCCCAGCGGGGGGCATCGATGAGCAGTTCTTC
CASSYAPAGGIDEQFF
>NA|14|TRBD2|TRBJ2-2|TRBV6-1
TGTGCCAGCCTAGCGGGGGGATATACCGGGGAGCTGTTTTTT
CASLAGGYTGELFF
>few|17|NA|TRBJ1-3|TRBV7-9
TGTGCCAGCAGCTTCGACGGGACACTTAGCTCTGGAAACACCATATATTTT
CASSFDGTLSSGNTIYF
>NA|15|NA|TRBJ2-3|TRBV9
TGTGCCAGCAGCCCAGACGGCAGGGCGACAGATACGCAGTATTTT
CASSPDGRATDTQYF
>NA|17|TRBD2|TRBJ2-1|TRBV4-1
TGCGCCAGCAGCCAAGCTCGTAGCGGGGGGGCAGACAATGAGCAGTTCTTC
CASSQARSGGADNEQFF
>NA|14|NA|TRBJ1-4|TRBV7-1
TGTGCCAGCAGGTCGAGCCGAGTGGGGGAAAAACTGTTTTTT
CASRSSRVGEKLFF
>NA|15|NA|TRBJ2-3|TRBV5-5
TGTGCCAGCAGCCGGGTCGGGCGGACCACAGATACGCAGTATTTT
CASSRVGRTTDTQYF
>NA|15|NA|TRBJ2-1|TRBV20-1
TGCAGTGCTATGCCGGGGCCCAGCTCCTACAATGAGCAGTTCTTC
CSAMPGPSSYNEQFF
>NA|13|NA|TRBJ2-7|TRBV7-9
TGTGCCAGCAGCCATGGACACCCCTACGAGCAGTACTTC
CASSHGHPYEQYF
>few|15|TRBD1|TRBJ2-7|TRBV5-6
TGTGCCAGCAGCCCCGGGACAGCTGGCTCCTACGAGCAGTACTTC
CASSPGTAGSYEQYF
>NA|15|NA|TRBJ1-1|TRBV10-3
TGTGCCATCACCAACGGACCGAAACCGAACACTGAAGCTTTCTTT
CAITNGPKPNTEAFF
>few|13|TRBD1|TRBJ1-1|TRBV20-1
TGCAGTGAGGGGACAGGGGAAGACACTGAAGCTTTCTTT
CSEGTGEDTEAFF
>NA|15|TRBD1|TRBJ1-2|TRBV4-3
TGCGCCAGCAGCCAAGATACAGGGGCAAGCTATGGCTACGCCTTC
CASSQDTGASYGYAF
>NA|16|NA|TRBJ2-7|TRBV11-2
TGTGCCAGCAGCGCGTTTACAGGGACCGATAACTACGAGCAGTACTTC
CASSAFTGTDNYEQYF
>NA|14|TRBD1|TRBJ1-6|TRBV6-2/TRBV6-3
TGTGCCAGCCTCGGGACAGGACATAATTCACCCCTCCACTTT
CASLGTGHNSPLHF
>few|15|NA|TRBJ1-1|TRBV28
TGTGCCAGCAGACCCCTCGGGACCATGAACACTGAAGCTTTCTTT
CASRPLGTMNTEAFF
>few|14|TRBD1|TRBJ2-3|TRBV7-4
TGTGCCAGCAGCTTAGTCAGGGGGTCAGATACGCAGTATTTT
CASSLVRGSDTQYF
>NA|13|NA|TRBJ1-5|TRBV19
TGTGCCACCCAGGTAAATAGCAATCAGCCCCAGCATTTT
CATQVNSNQPQHF
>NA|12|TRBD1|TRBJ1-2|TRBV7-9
TGTGCCAGCGGGGGACAGGGGACTGGCTACACCTTC
CASGGQGTGYTF
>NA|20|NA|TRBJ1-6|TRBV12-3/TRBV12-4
TGTGCCAGCAGTTTTGCCCCTCCGGACGGAACTGGGGTATATAATTCACCCCTCCACTTT
CASSFAPPDGTGVYNSPLHF
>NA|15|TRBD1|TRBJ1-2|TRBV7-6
TGTGCCAGCAGCCACCGGGACAGGGGTAACTATGGCTACACCTTC
CASSHRDRGNYGYTF
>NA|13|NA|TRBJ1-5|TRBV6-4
TGTGCCAGCGTAAAGGGGAGCAATCAGCCCCAGCATTTT
CASVKGSNQPQHF
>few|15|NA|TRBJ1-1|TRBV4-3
TGCGCCAGCAGCCGGAGCCGGGCCACGAACACTGAAGCTTTCTTT
CASSRSRATNTEAFF
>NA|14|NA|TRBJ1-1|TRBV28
TGTGCCAGCAGATCCACGGGGGGGGACACTGAAGCTTTCTTT
CASRSTGGDTEAFF
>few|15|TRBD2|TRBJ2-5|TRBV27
TGTGCCAGCAGTACCGAACTAGCGGACCAAGAGACCCAGTACTTC
CASSTELADQETQYF
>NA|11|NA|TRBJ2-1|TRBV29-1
TGCAGCGTTCCCCGGGGCAATGAGCAGTTCTTC
CSVPRGNEQFF
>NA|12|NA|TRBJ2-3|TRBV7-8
TGTGCCAGCAGCCCCGCCGCAGATACGCAGTATTTT
CASSPAADTQYF
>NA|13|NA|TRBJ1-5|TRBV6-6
TGTGCCACATCAAGGAGGGACTCTCAGCCCCAGCATTTT
CATSRRDSQPQHF
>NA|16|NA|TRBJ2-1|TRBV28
TGTGCCAGCAGTCCCCGGGGCCGTTACTCCTACAATGAGCAGTTCTTC
CASSPRGRYSYNEQFF
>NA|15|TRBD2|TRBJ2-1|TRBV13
TGTGCCAGCAGCTTAGGAGCGGGGGGGCAGGATGAGCAGTTCTTC
CASSLGAGGQDEQFF
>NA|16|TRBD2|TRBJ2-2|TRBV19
TGTGCCAGTAGTATAGATGGTGCTAGCGGGACCGGGGAGCTGTTTTTT
CASSIDGASGTGELFF
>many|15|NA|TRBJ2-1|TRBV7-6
TGTGCCAGCAGCTCCTCCCTCGGAGGCCTCAATGAGCAGTTCTTC
CASSSSLGGLNEQFF
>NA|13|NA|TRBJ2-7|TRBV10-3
TGTGCCATCAGTGAAGAACTCTCCTACGAGCAGTACTTC
CAISEELSYEQYF
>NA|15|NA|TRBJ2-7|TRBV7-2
TGTGCCAGCAGCCGTGCGGGACAGCCCAAGTACGAGCAGTACTTC
CASSRAGQPKYEQYF
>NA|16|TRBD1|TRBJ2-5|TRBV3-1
TGTGCCAGCAGCGAATATGACAGGGCCCTCCAAGAGACCCAGTACTTC
CASSEYDRALQETQYF
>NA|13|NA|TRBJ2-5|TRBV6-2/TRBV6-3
TGTGCCAGCAGATCACAGGGTCAAGAGACCCAGTACTTC
CASRSQGQETQYF
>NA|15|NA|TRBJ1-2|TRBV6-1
TGTGCCAGCAGTGAAGTGACGTCCCCCCGCTATGGCTACACCTTC
CASSEVTSPRYGYTF
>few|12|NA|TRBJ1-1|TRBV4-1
TGTGCCAGCAGAGGACCGAACACTGAAGCTTTCTTT
CASRGPNTEAFF
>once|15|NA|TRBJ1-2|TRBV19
TGTGCCAGTAGTACCCCCGGAGAAAGTGTGGGTGGCTACACCTTC
CASSTPGESVGGYTF
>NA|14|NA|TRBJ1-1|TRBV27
TGTGCCAGCAGTCCCGTCGGGTTCAGGACTGAAGCTTTCTTT
CASSPVGFRTEAFF
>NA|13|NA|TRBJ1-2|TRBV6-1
TGTGCCAGCAGTGATCCCGCCCCGGAGGGCTACACCTTC
CASSDPAPEGYTF
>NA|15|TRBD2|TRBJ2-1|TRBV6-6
TGTGCCAGCAGGGAGCGGGGGGGCTTAATGCATGAGCAGTTCTTC
CASRERGGLMHEQFF
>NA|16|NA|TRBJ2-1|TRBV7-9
TGTGCCAGCAGCATTCTAAAAAGCGGCTCCTACAATGAGCAGTTCTTC
CASSILKSGSYNEQFF
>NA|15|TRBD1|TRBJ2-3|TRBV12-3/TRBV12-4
TGTGCCAGCAGTTTTGGGACAGGCAAAACAGATACGCAGTATTTT
CASSFGTGKTDTQYF